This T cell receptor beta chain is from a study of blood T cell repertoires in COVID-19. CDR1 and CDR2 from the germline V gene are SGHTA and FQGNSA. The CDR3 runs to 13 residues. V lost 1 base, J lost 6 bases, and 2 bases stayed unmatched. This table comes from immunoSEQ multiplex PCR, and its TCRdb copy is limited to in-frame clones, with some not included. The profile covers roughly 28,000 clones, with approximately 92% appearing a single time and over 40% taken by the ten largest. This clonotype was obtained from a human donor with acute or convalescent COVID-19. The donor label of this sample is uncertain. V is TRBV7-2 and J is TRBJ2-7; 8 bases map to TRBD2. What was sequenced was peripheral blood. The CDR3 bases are TGTGCCAGCAGCTTAGTTAGCGGGATCGAGCAGTACTTC. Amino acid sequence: CASSLVSGIEQYF.